This is a list of T cell receptor beta chains from one sample in a study of early T cells in non-severe SARS-CoV-2 infection. Each CDR3 protein gets one entry after TCRdb re-called the 5' RACE reads with MiXCR. Of 30,000 or so distinct CDR3 sequences in the sample, around 5% were seen once. The sequencing sample was made of whole blood. Every receptor here comes from an adult who was a healthcare worker with PCR-confirmed SARS-CoV-2 infection or an uninfected control (not recorded which). The CDR3 runs from the conserved cysteine through the conserved F or W. Each record gives: clone size, V gene, CDR3 length, J gene, D gene, CDR3 DNA, CDR3 protein. A D gene is named only where the DNA matches it firmly. Expanded clones get a size class; other rows say once, few or many, or leave the size out.

few	TRBV29-1	12	TRBJ1-1	.	TGCAGCGTTGGTCGGCAGAACACTGAAGCTTTCTTT	CSVGRQNTEAFF
many	TRBV11-3	19	TRBJ2-1	TRBD2	TGTGCCAGCAGCTCCCCTCAACTACCGACTAGCGGAGGATACAATGAGCAGTTCTTC	CASSSPQLPTSGGYNEQFF
few	TRBV4-3	14	TRBJ1-2	.	TGCGCCAGCAGCCAAGATCTAGCTGGCTATGGCTACACCTTC	CASSQDLAGYGYTF
many	TRBV10-1	17	TRBJ2-1	.	TGCGCCAGCAGTGAGTCGACAGATAAAAGCTCCTACAATGAGCAGTTCTTC	CASSESTDKSSYNEQFF
many	TRBV7-2	14	TRBJ2-1	.	TGTGCCAGCAGTCCCCGCGGGGCTAGCTATGAGCAGTTCTTC	CASSPRGASYEQFF
.	TRBV7-3	15	TRBJ1-1	TRBD1	TGTGCCAGCAGCCTGACAGGGACAGAGGGCACTGAAGCTTTCTTT	CASSLTGTEGTEAFF
.	TRBV28	13	TRBJ2-3	.	TGTGCCAGCAGTTCAACTTACACAGATACGCAGTATTTT	CASSSTYTDTQYF
.	TRBV20-1	14	TRBJ2-5	.	TGCAGTGCTAGAGATAGGAGGGTCCGAGAGACCCAGTACTTC	CSARDRRVRETQYF
.	TRBV19	15	TRBJ1-5	.	TGTGCCAGTAGCCGGACGGGACTTAAGGATCAGCCCCAGCATTTT	CASSRTGLKDQPQHF
.	TRBV10-3	14	TRBJ1-1	TRBD1	TGTGCCATCAGTCAACAGGGGTCGGGGACTGAAGCTTTCTTT	CAISQQGSGTEAFF
many	TRBV19	15	TRBJ2-3	TRBD1	TGTGCCAGTAGGACGGGGACAGGGATCACAGATACGCAGTATTTT	CASRTGTGITDTQYF
many	TRBV29-1	15	TRBJ2-1	TRBD2	TGCAGCGCCTCAGGGACTAGCGGGGGATACAATGAGCAGTTCTTC	CSASGTSGGYNEQFF
.	TRBV24-1	15	TRBJ2-1	TRBD1	TGTGCCACCAGTCCGAGGGGGACAGACTTCAATGAGCAGTTCTTC	CATSPRGTDFNEQFF
.	TRBV18	15	TRBJ1-5	TRBD1	TGTGCCAGCTCACCTCCAGGGACAGGGAATCAGCCCCAGCATTTT	CASSPPGTGNQPQHF
many	TRBV6-1	13	TRBJ2-7	.	TGTGCCAGCAGTGAAAACAGAAACTACGAGCAGTACTTC	CASSENRNYEQYF
.	TRBV6-1	12	TRBJ1-4	.	TGTGCCAGCCTGGGTCGTAATGAAAAACTGTTTTTT	CASLGRNEKLFF
.	TRBV7-9	15	TRBJ2-2	.	TGTGCCAGCAGCCGGGGGGGACAGGGCGCCGGGGAGCTGTTTTTT	CASSRGGQGAGELFF
many	TRBV20-1	15	TRBJ2-3	TRBD2	TGCAGTGCTATGACTAGCGGGAGGGCCCCAGATACGCAGTATTTT	CSAMTSGRAPDTQYF
many	TRBV18	18	TRBJ2-3	.	TGTGCCAGCTCACCCTCTCGGGGAGCTGTTCGAGCCGGAGCTACGCAGTATTTT	CASSPSRGAVRAGATQYF
many	TRBV7-9	11	TRBJ2-1	.	TGTGCCAGCAGCTTAGGTGAAGAGCAGTTCTTC	CASSLGEEQFF
many	TRBV28	16	TRBJ1-2	TRBD1	TGTGCCAGCAGTTCGCCACAGGGGGGAAGAGGTTATGGCTACACCTTC	CASSSPQGGRGYGYTF
many	TRBV11-2	14	TRBJ1-6	.	TGTGCCAGCGGGGTTACAGTGATAAATTCACCCCTCCACTTT	CASGVTVINSPLHF
.	TRBV6-1	14	TRBJ2-3	.	TGTGCCAGCAGTGAACGTCGGCAAGTTGATACGCAGTATTTT	CASSERRQVDTQYF
many	TRBV12-3/TRBV12-4	16	TRBJ2-7	.	TGTGCCAGCAGTTTTTCCTCCGGACTTACATCCTACGAGCAGTACTTC	CASSFSSGLTSYEQYF
.	TRBV7-3	16	TRBJ2-2	.	TGTGCCAGCAGCTTAACCGGGGGGCCCTACACCGGGGAGCTGTTTTTT	CASSLTGGPYTGELFF
many	TRBV5-4	16	TRBJ2-3	TRBD2	TGTGCCAGCAGCTTGGTTCTAGCGGGGGGGCTTGATACGCAGTATTTT	CASSLVLAGGLDTQYF
few	TRBV5-1	14	TRBJ2-2	.	TGCGCCAGCAGCTTGGGGCCAAACACCGGGGAGCTGTTTTTT	CASSLGPNTGELFF
many	TRBV15	16	TRBJ2-5	.	TGTGCCACCAGCAGAGGTGGGACACGTGTCCAAGAGACCCAGTACTTC	CATSRGGTRVQETQYF
.	TRBV27	14	TRBJ1-2	.	TGTGCCAGCAGTTTAGGGGCCGGGACGGGCGGCTACACCTTC	CASSLGAGTGGYTF
.	TRBV2	13	TRBJ2-5	.	TGTGCCAGCAGTAAGGACCAGGTCGGGACCCAGTACTTC	CASSKDQVGTQYF
many	TRBV18	13	TRBJ2-5	.	TGTGCCAGCTCACCAGACACCAGGGAGACCCAGTACTTC	CASSPDTRETQYF
few	TRBV9	16	TRBJ2-3	TRBD2	TGTGCCAGCAGCGTGGGGTCTAGCGGGAGCACAGATACGCAGTATTTT	CASSVGSSGSTDTQYF
.	TRBV28	14	TRBJ1-1	.	TGTGCCAGCAGTTTAGGACAGTCTTGGACTGAAGCTTTCTTT	CASSLGQSWTEAFF
many	TRBV19	13	TRBJ2-2	TRBD1	TGTGCCAGTCCCGACAGGGTTACCGGGGAGCTGTTTTTT	CASPDRVTGELFF
few	TRBV7-9	14	TRBJ1-1	.	TGTGCCAGCAGTTCCGACGGAGCGAACACTGAAGCTTTCTTT	CASSSDGANTEAFF
many	TRBV12-3/TRBV12-4	16	TRBJ1-3	.	TGTGCCAGCAGTTTGAGAGACGGAGCCTCTGGAAACACCATATATTTT	CASSLRDGASGNTIYF
many	TRBV12-5	15	TRBJ2-3	TRBD1	TGTGCTAGTGGTTTCCTCGGACAGGGCACAGATACGCAGTATTTT	CASGFLGQGTDTQYF
.	TRBV12-3/TRBV12-4	12	TRBJ1-1	.	TGTGCCAGCAGCATTGACCCCACTGAAGCTTTCTTT	CASSIDPTEAFF
.	TRBV18	15	TRBJ2-7	TRBD1	TGTGCCAGCTCAGGGGACAGGGGCTACTCCTACGAGCAGTACTTC	CASSGDRGYSYEQYF
many	TRBV5-4	15	TRBJ1-1	.	TGTGCCAGCAGCCGCGTGGGAGGGGGGGACACTGAAGCTTTCTTT	CASSRVGGGDTEAFF
many	TRBV4-1	14	TRBJ1-4	.	TGCGCCAGCAGCCAAATGCTTTTCCGTGAAAAACTGTTTTTT	CASSQMLFREKLFF
few	TRBV14	16	TRBJ1-1	.	TGTGCCAGCAGCCAACTTTACTGGCAGGAAGCCACTGAAGCTTTCTTT	CASSQLYWQEATEAFF
.	TRBV7-8	17	TRBJ2-5	TRBD2	TGTGCCAGCAGCCCACCCTCTAGCGGGGGGTGGCAAGAGACCCAGTACTTC	CASSPPSSGGWQETQYF
few	TRBV11-2	17	TRBJ2-1	TRBD2	TGTGCCAGCAGCGCAACCGGGACTAGCGGGACCTACAATGAGCAGTTCTTC	CASSATGTSGTYNEQFF
many	TRBV7-9	17	TRBJ2-2	.	TGTGCCAGCAGCCCACGGTTCGTCCAAGCGAACACCGGGGAGCTGTTTTTT	CASSPRFVQANTGELFF
.	TRBV10-2	16	TRBJ2-4	.	TGCGCCAGCAGTGAGTCGATGTCTCGAGCCAAAAACATTCAGTACTTC	CASSESMSRAKNIQYF
.	TRBV11-2	15	TRBJ2-3	TRBD2	TGTGCCAGCAGCTTACTCCTAGCGGGAGCAGATACGCAGTATTTT	CASSLLLAGADTQYF